What follows are 22 T cell receptor beta chains derived from one specimen sequenced in a study of blood T cell repertoires in COVID-19. Using immunoSEQ multiplex PCR, the repertoire was profiled, and TCRdb retains in-frame clones only, with some absent. This sample has about 64,000 clones, with approximately 86% found just once. The sample was peripheral blood. All receptors come from a man aged 35 to 55 with acute or convalescent COVID-19.

This sequence joins TRBV9 and TRBJ1-1; D gene uncertain. Germline V gene sequence: CDR1 SGDLS, CDR2 YYNGEE. The CDR3 runs 14 residues. Trimming pared 1 base from V and 3 bases from J, leaving 10 bases between. The CDR3 DNA reads TGTGCCAGCAGCGTAACGGTGTATGACACTGAAGCTTTCTTT. Its translation: CASSVTVYDTEAFF.

V and J are TRBV11-3 and TRBJ1-2; TRBD1 matches 8 bases. This CDR3 comprises 13 residues. V lost 5 bases and J lost 8; bases outside the gene matches: 7. The germline CDR1 and CDR2 sequences are SGHNT and YENEEA. Here the CDR3 DNA reads TGTGCCAGCAGCCGACAGGGGTTCGAAGGCTACACCTTC. Translation gives CASSRQGFEGYTF.

The chain employs TRBV2 and TRBJ1-4, with unresolved D. The germline gives CDR1 SNHLY, CDR2 FYNNEI. V shed 8 bases and J shed 2 bases, with 18 bases lying between them. This CDR3 is built from 16 residues. CDR3 region: CASSRGGVWTNEKLFF. The CDR3 DNA reads as TGTGCCAGCTCGAGAGGTGGAGTTTGGACTAATGAAAAACTGTTTTTT.

V and J are TRBV2 and TRBJ1-2, with D possibly matching TRBD1 (5 bases). Germline-derived CDR1 and CDR2 are SNHLY and FYNNEI. With 4 bases removed from V and 4 bases from J, the gap between germline ends came to 13 bases. This CDR3 spans 14 amino acids. This CDR3 reads CASSGQLESYGYTF. The CDR3, as DNA: TGTGCCAGCAGTGGACAGCTTGAATCCTATGGCTACACCTTC.

The CDR3 protein is CASSGISSTGGYTF. In DNA form, the CDR3 reads TGCGCCAGCAGTGGAATCTCTTCGACGGGGGGCTACACCTTC. The V call is TRBV10-1, the J call TRBJ1-2; D not resolved. The CDR3 is made up of 14 amino acids. The germline CDR1 and CDR2 sequences are WNHNN and SYGVQD (reference sequence). V was trimmed by 4 bases and J by 8 bases, leaving 17 bases between them.

This chain connects TRBV19 to TRBJ2-1, with 10 bases fitting TRBD2. V shed 2 bases, J shed 4 bases, and the junction held 5 bases outside the gene matches. CDR1 is LNHDA, CDR2 SQIVND, per germline (reference sequence). CDR3 length: 16 residues. The DNA for the CDR3 is TGTGCCAGTAGTATACTTAGCGGGGGGACTTACAATGAGCAGTTCTTC. Encoded protein: CASSILSGGTYNEQFF.

This clone came up once. J is TRBJ1-3 and V is TRBV19; D is undetermined. The V end lost 9 bases, the J end lost 4 bases, and 13 bases lay between the germline ends. CDR1 and CDR2 from the germline V gene are LNHDA and SQIVND (reference sequence). The CDR3 extends over 13 amino acids. The CDR3 DNA reads TGTGCCAGCTACGGGAGTGGAGGAAACACCATATATTTT. It specifies CASYGSGGNTIYF.

This clone was seen a single time. The chain has TRBV2 and TRBJ1-2; TRBD1 might be the D (5 bases). V was shortened by 6 bases and J by 8 bases, with 19 bases between the two germline ends. CDR1 is SNHLY, CDR2 FYNNEI, per germline. There are 14 residues in the CDR3. CDR3 residues: CASRSSGSGAGYTF. The CDR3 region has the DNA TGTGCCAGCAGGTCCTCGGGCAGCGGGGCGGGCTACACCTTC.

The chain joins TRBV1 to TRBJ2-5; TRBD2, the D gene given by the table, was not confirmed from the DNA. TRBV1 is termed a pseudogene. The CDR3 runs to 15 residues. CDR3 amino acids: CTSSQLLAGEETQYF. Here the CDR3 DNA reads TGCACCAGCAGCCAACTACTAGCGGGAGAAGAGACCCAGTACTTC.

The chain combines TRBV3-1 (or the pseudogene TRBV3-2) with TRBJ1-6; TRBD1 is a possible D gene (6 bases). CDR1 and CDR2 from the germline V gene are LGHDT and YNNKEL (reference sequence). The V end lost 9 bases, the J end lost 3 bases, and 12 bases lay between the germline ends. The CDR3 has 14 residues. The DNA of the CDR3 is TGTGCCAGTACGACAGGAGGCTATAATTCACCCCTCCACTTT. Amino acid sequence: CASTTGGYNSPLHF.

The chain links TRBV5-1 to TRBJ1-6; 7 bases map to TRBD1. Germline V gene lookup returns CDR1 SGHRS and CDR2 YFSETQ. V was clipped by 4 bases and J by 8 bases; unmatched bases: 6. This CDR3 region has 14 residues. The CDR3 coding sequence is TGCGCCAGCAGCCGCACAGGGGATGATTCACCCCTCCACTTT. Amino acids: CASSRTGDDSPLHF.

The rearrangement uses TRBV25-1 and TRBJ2-5; 10 nucleotides match TRBD2. V gave up 2 bases and J gave up 7 bases; unmatched junction bases: 7. The CDR3 length is 15 residues. The germline CDR1 and CDR2 sequences are MGHDK and SYGVNS. CDR3 DNA sequence: TGTGCCAGCAGTGAACGAGCGGGGGGGTCTGGGACCCAGTACTTC. This translates into CASSERAGGSGTQYF.

This clone came up once. The V and J genes are TRBV10-2 and TRBJ1-5; D unclear. The CDR3 is 16 amino acids. V gave up 4 bases and J gave up 6 bases, with 19 bases separating them. Germline CDR1 reads WSHSY; CDR2 reads SAAADI. CDR3 in amino acids: CASSVGSRRESQPQHF. The CDR3 region has the DNA TGCGCCAGCAGTGTGGGGTCTAGGAGGGAGAGTCAGCCCCAGCATTTT.

The chain combines TRBV2 with TRBJ1-1; D remains unclear. Trimming took 9 bases from V and 6 from J, leaving 8 bases between them. The CDR3 is made up of 10 amino acids. The germline V gene encodes CDR1 SNHLY and CDR2 FYNNEI. The DNA for the CDR3 is TGTGCCAGTGACAATGCTGAAGCTTTCTTT. This encodes CASDNAEAFF.

The rearrangement links TRBV30 to TRBJ2-7, with TRBD2 as a possible D gene (7 bases). Germline V CDR1 and CDR2: GTSNPN, SVGIG (reference sequence). Deletions cut 4 bases from V and 3 bases from J, with 16 bases between. The CDR3 has 14 residues. The CDR3 coding sequence is TGTGCCTGGAATGACGGGGAGGGGGTCTACGAGCAGTACTTC. Protein sequence: CAWNDGEGVYEQYF.

The chain is built from TRBV4-1 and TRBJ1-1, with D maybe TRBD1 (5 bases). The CDR3 is 18 amino acids. With 0 bases removed from V and 0 bases from J, the gap between germline ends came to 17 bases. Germline loops: CDR1 MGHRA, CDR2 YSYEKL. CDR3 amino acids: CASSQDRTGGLMNTEAFF. CDR3 bases: TGCGCCAGCAGCCAAGATCGAACGGGGGGACTAATGAACACTGAAGCTTTCTTT.

This clone was seen a single time. The rearrangement uses TRBV30 and TRBJ1-3; weak D call: TRBD1 (6 bases). The ends were cut back, 3 bases at V and 4 bases at J, with 19 bases in the middle. The CDR3 contains 16 residues. Germline V gene sequence: CDR1 GTSNPN, CDR2 SVGIG (reference sequence). The DNA of the CDR3 is TGTGCCTGGAGCCACCCCGGGCCCCAGGGGGGAAACACCATATATTTT. Translating gives CAWSHPGPQGGNTIYF.

The chain uses TRBV24-1 and TRBJ1-4; the match to TRBD1 covers 9 bases. CDR3 length: 16 residues. The germline CDR1 and CDR2 sequences are KGHDR and SFDVKD. With 6 bases clipped from V and 3 bases from J, the junction kept 7 bases outside the gene matches. CDR3 sequence (DNA): TGTGCCACCAGTCCCGGGACAGGGAGGGCTAATGAAAAACTGTTTTTT. It yields the protein CATSPGTGRANEKLFF.

The chain recombines TRBV6-5 with TRBJ1-1; 7 positions match TRBD1. V was clipped by 0 bases and J by 4 bases; unmatched bases: 8. The CDR3 has 16 amino acids. CDR1 and CDR2 from the germline V gene are MNHEY and SVGAGI. The CDR3 spells CASSYSGGRWGTEAFF. The CDR3 DNA follows: TGTGCCAGCAGTTACTCAGGGGGCCGGTGGGGCACTGAAGCTTTCTTT.

J is TRBJ2-5 and V is TRBV5-1; 10 positions match TRBD2. The trim removed 0 bases at V and 2 bases at J, leaving 7 bases unmatched. Germline V lookup: CDR1 SGHRS, CDR2 YFSETQ. This CDR3 contains 17 residues. CDR3 sequence: CASSLGWLAGVQETQYF. CDR3 in DNA: TGCGCCAGCAGCTTGGGGTGGCTAGCGGGAGTGCAAGAGACCCAGTACTTC.

V usage is TRBV6-5 and J usage is TRBJ2-2, with a weak D call TRBD1 (6 bases). V lost 6 bases and J lost 1, with 9 bases in between. This CDR3 region has 14 residues. In germline, CDR1 is MNHEY, CDR2 SVGAGI. The CDR3 region has the DNA TGTGCCAGCAGCCCAGGGGTGAACACCGGGGAGCTGTTTTTT. Protein: CASSPGVNTGELFF.

This rearrangement joins TRBV7-3 to TRBJ2-7; 7 bases fit TRBD2. The CDR3 length is 13 residues. Germline assignment: CDR1 SGHTA and CDR2 FQGTGA. V dropped 0 bases and J dropped 11; count of bases not matched to a gene: 7. CDR3 nucleotides: TGTGCCAGCAGCTTAACGTCCGGGCGGGAGAAGTACTTC. This gives the protein CASSLTSGREKYF.